These 5 T cell receptor beta chains share one sample of origin, sequenced in a study of shared clonotypes between healthy human individuals. The protocol was immunoSEQ multiplex PCR, while the TCRdb copy is restricted to in-frame clones and leaves out a portion. Counted here are approximately 980,000 clones, around three quarters occurring once; the ten biggest clones make up over 1.3%. Sample: memory CD4+ T cells sorted from blood. The subset denotes: CD45RA-negative fraction. These receptors were obtained from a man aged 18 to 35 in good health.

This chain links TRBV2 with TRBJ1-2; possibly TRBD1 for D (5 bases). Germline lookup yields CDR1 SNHLY and CDR2 FYNNEI. The ends were cut back, 5 bases at V and 2 bases at J, with 12 bases in the middle. This CDR3 has 14 amino acids. The DNA of the CDR3 is TGTGCCAGCAGTATGGGACGGAACAACTATGGCTACACCTTC. Its translation: CASSMGRNNYGYTF.

V usage is TRBV27 and J usage is TRBJ2-5; 11 positions agree with TRBD2. There are 15 residues in the CDR3. J gave up 0 bases and V 3 bases, and 0 bases lay outside the gene matches. Germline V gives CDR1 MNHEY, CDR2 SMNVEV (reference sequence). The CDR3 nucleotides are TGTGCCAGCAGTTTTAGCGGGGGGGACCAAGAGACCCAGTACTTC. Translation: CASSFSGGDQETQYF.

The chain employs TRBV10-1 and TRBJ2-7; maybe TRBD2 (5 bases). CDR1 and CDR2 (germline): WNHNN, SYGVQD (reference sequence). Trimming cost V 0 bases and J 3 bases, with 12 bases left between them. The CDR3 runs to 15 residues. The CDR3 DNA sequence: TGCGCCAGCAGTGAGTCGGGGAGCAGAGACTACGAGCAGTACTTC. Protein product: CASSESGSRDYEQYF.

V is TRBV10-3 and J is TRBJ2-7, with 7 bases aligning to TRBD2. The CDR3 contains 14 residues. V lost 6 bases, J lost 5 bases, and 10 bases stayed unmatched. In germline, CDR1 is ENHRY, CDR2 SYGVKD. CDR3 bases: TGTGCCATCAGCGGACTAGAGGCCGGGAACGAGCAGTACTTC. Amino acids: CAISGLEAGNEQYF.

The gene calls are TRBV5-1 and TRBJ1-2; maybe TRBD1 (6 bases). Between the trimmed V and J ends, which lost 4 bases and 6 bases, there was a span of 19 bases. The germline V gene encodes CDR1 SGHRS and CDR2 YFSETQ. This CDR3 has 15 amino acids. The CDR3 loop reads CASSRGSDPGDGYTF. CDR3 coding DNA: TGCGCCAGCAGCAGAGGCTCGGACCCAGGGGATGGCTACACCTTC.